This T cell receptor (beta chain) was identified during a study of identical twins. Notes on the study in general: Part of the zero-insertion signal could reflect confounding by invariant MAIT and iNKT cells.

CDR3 length equals 11 residues. Trimming left V 1 base short and J 9 bases short, with 4 bases between. Looked up from germline, CDR1 is SGHRS and CDR2 is YFSETQ. This clonotype was picked up many times. What it binds is not known. A universal primer site was created by template switching, with the cDNA bearing unique molecular identifiers. TCRdb redid the calling of the 5' RACE reads with MiXCR, one entry per CDR3 protein. The table shows approximately 680,000 distinct CDR3 sequences, with under 8.5% occurring only once. These same records also appear under a second study, on yellow fever vaccine responses in identical twins. That investigation notes: Twin vaccine T cell responses reportedly seemed partly convergent, partly personalized.

Sequences were obtained from PBMCs. The receptor's source is a woman between 18 and 29 years old in good health. V usage is TRBV5-1 and J usage is TRBJ2-2, with D unclear. CDR3 nucleotide sequence: TGCGCCAGCAGCTTGTATCGGGAGCTGTTTTTT. Amino acid sequence: CASSLYRELFF.